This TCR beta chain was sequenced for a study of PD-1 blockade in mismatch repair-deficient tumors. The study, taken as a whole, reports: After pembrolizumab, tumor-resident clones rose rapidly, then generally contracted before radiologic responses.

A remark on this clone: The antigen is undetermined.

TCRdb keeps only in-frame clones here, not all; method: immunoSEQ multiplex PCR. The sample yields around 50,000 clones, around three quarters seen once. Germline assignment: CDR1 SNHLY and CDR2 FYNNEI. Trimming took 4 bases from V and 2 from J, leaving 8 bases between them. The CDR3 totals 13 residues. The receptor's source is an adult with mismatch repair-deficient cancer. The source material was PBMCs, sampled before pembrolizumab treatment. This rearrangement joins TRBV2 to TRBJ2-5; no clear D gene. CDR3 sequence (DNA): TGTGCCAGCAGTGTCTCCATACAAGAGACCCAGTACTTC. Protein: CASSVSIQETQYF.